This TCR beta chain was recorded in a study of OX40 agonist ivuxolimab in advanced cancers. Study-wide context: A mean age of around 60 years, range about 20 to 79, was recorded, and 70% to 85% were male. Study findings and constraints: On average, CD8+ T cells had more expanded clones than CD4+.

Sequencing used immunoSEQ multiplex PCR; TCRdb keeps in-frame clones, though not all of them. The table includes approximately 82,000 clones, approximately 90% detected once. From germline, CDR1 is MDHEN and CDR2 SYDVKM. This CDR3 has 13 amino acids. Trimming shortened V by 7 bases and J by 8 bases, and 15 bases separated the two germline ends. This clone occurred once. The antigen is unknown. The V call is TRBV28, the J call TRBJ1-5, with TRBD1 as a possible D gene (6 bases). This specimen was CD4+ or CD8+ T cells sorted from blood, taken in a trial of the OX40 agonist ivuxolimab. This sequence was found in an adult with an advanced solid tumor such as melanoma, head and neck, liver or kidney cancer. CDR3: CASIREAGEPQHF. CDR3 sequence (DNA): TGTGCCAGCATTCGTGAGGCAGGGGAGCCCCAGCATTTT.